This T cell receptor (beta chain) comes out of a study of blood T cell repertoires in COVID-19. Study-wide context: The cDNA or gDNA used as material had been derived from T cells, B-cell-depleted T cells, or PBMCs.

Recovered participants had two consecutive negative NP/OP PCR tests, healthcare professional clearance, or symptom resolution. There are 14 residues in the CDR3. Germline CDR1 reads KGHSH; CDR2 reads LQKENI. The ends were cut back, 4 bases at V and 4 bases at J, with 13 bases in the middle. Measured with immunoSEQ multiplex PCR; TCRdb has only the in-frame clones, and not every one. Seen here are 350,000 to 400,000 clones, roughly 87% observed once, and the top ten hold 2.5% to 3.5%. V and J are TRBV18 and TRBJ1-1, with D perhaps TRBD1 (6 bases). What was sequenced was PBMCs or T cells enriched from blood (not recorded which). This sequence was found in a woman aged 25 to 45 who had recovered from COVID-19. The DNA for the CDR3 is TGTGCCAGCTCACAAAACAGGGACGGCACTGAAGCTTTCTTT. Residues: CASSQNRDGTEAFF.